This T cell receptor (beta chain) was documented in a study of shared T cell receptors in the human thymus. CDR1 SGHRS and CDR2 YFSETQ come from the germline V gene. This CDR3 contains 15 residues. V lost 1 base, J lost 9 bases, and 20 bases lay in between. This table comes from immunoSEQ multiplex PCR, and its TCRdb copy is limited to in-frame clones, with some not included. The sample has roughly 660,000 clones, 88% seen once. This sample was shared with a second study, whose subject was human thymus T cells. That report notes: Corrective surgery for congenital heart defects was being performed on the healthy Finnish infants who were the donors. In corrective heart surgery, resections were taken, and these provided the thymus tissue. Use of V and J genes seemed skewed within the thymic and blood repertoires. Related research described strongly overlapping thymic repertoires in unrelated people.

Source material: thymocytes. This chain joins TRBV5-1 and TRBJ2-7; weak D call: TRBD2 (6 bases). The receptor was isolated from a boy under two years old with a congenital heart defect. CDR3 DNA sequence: TGCGCCAGCAGCTTGCCTACGACTGGCGGGGAGCGGCAGTACTTC. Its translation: CASSLPTTGGERQYF. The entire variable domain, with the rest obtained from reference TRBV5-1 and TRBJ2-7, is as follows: KAGVTQTPRYLIKTRGQQVTLSCSPISGHRSVSWYQQTPGQGLQFLFEYFSETQRNKGNFPGRFSGRQFSNSRSEMNVSTLELGDSALYLCASSLPTTGGERQYFGPGTRLTVT.